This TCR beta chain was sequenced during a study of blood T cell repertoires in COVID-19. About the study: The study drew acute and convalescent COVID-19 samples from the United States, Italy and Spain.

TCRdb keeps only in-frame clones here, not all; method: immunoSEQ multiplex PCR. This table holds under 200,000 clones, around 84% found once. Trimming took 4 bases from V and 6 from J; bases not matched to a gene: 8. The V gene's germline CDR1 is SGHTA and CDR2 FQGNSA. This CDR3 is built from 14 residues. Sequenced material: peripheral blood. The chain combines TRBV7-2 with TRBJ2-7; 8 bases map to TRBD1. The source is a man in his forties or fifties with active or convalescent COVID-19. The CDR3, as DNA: TGTGCCAGCAGCTCCCTGGACAGGGCTTCCGAGCAGTACTTC. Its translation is CASSSLDRASEQYF. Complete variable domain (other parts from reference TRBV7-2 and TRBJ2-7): GAGVSQSPSNKVTEKGKDVELRCDPISGHTALYWYRQSLGQGLEFLIYFQGNSAPDKSGLPSDRFSAERTGGSVSTLTIQRTQQEDSAVYLCASSSLDRASEQYFGPGTRLTVT.